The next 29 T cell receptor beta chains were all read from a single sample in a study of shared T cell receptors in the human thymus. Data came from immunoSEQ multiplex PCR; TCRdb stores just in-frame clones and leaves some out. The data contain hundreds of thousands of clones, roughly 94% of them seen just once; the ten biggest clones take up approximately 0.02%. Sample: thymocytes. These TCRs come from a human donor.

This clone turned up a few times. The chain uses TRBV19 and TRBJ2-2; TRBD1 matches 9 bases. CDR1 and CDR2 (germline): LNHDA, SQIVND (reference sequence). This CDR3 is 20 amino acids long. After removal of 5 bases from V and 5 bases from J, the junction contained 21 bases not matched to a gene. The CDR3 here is CASSDKTGTGSLVITGELFF. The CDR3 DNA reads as TGTGCCAGTAGTGACAAAACCGGGACAGGGAGTTTGGTGATTACCGGGGAGCTGTTTTTT. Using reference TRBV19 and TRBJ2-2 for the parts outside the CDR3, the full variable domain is DGGITQSPKYLFRKEGQNVTLSCEQNLNHDAMYWYRQDPGQGLRLIYYSQIVNDFQKGDIAEGYSVSREKKESFPLTVTSAQKNPTAFYLCASSDKTGTGSLVITGELFFGEGSRLTVL.

CDR3 bases: TGTGCCAGCAGACGCCAAGAGACCCAGTACTTC. This codes for CASRRQETQYF. J is TRBJ2-5 and V is TRBV6-1; D unresolved. This CDR3 spans 11 amino acids. CDR1 is MNHNS, CDR2 SASEGT, per germline. Trimming cost V 6 bases and J 1 base, with 3 bases left between them.

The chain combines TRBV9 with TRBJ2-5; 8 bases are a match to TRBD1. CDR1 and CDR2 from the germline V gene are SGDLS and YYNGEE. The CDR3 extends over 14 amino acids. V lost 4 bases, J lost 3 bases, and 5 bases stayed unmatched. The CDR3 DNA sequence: TGTGCCAGCAGCTTCGGGACAGGTGAAGAGACCCAGTACTTC. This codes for CASSFGTGEETQYF.

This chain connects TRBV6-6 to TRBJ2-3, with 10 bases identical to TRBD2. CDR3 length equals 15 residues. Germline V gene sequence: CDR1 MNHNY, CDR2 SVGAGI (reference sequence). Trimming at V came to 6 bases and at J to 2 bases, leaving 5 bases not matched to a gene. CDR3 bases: TGTGCCAGCAGAATCAGCGGGGGGGACACAGATACGCAGTATTTT. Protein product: CASRISGGDTDTQYF.

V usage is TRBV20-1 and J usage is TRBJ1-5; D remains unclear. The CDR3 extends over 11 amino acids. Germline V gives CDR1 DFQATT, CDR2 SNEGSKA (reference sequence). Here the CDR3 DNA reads TGCGGAAAAGGGCCTGGACAGCCCCAGCATTTT. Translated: CGKGPGQPQHF.

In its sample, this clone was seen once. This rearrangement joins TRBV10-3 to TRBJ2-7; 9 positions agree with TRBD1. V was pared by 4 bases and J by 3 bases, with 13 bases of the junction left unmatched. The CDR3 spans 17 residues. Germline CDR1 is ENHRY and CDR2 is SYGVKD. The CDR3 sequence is CAISVPDSGTGSYEQYF. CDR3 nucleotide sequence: TGTGCCATCAGTGTCCCGGATTCCGGGACAGGGAGCTACGAGCAGTACTTC.

The CDR3 nucleotides read TGTGCCATCAGAGCCGGACTCCCGGTAACAGATACGCAGTATTTT. It is translated as CAIRAGLPVTDTQYF. The rearrangement links TRBV10-3 to TRBJ2-3, with TRBD2 as a possible D gene (5 bases). The germline gives CDR1 ENHRY, CDR2 SYGVKD. Deletions cut 6 bases from V and 3 bases from J, with 16 bases between. The CDR3 is 15 residues long.

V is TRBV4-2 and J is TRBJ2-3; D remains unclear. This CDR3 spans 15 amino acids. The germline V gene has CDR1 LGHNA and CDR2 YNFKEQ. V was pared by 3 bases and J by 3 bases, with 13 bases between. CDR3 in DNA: TGTGCCAGCAGCCAGGGTAGTCGGCAAACAGATACGCAGTATTTT. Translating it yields CASSQGSRQTDTQYF.

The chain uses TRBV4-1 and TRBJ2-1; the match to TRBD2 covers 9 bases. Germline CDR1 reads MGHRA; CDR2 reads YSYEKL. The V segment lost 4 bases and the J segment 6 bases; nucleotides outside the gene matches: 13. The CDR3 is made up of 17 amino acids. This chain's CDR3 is CASSLFEAGGRGNEQFF. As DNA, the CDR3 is TGCGCCAGCAGCCTTTTTGAAGCGGGGGGACGGGGCAATGAGCAGTTCTTC.

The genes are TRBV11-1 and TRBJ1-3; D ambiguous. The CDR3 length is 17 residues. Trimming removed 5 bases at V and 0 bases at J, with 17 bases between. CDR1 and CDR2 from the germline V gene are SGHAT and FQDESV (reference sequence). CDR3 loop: CASSDRGSRNSGNTIYF. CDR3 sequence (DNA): TGTGCCAGCAGCGACCGGGGTAGCCGTAACTCTGGAAACACCATATATTTT. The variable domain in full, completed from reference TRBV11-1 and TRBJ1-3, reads EAEVAQSPRYKITEKSQAVAFWCDPISGHATLYWYRQILGQGPELLVQFQDESVVDDSQLPKDRFSAERLKGVDSTLKIQPAELGDSAMYLCASSDRGSRNSGNTIYFGEGSWLTVV.

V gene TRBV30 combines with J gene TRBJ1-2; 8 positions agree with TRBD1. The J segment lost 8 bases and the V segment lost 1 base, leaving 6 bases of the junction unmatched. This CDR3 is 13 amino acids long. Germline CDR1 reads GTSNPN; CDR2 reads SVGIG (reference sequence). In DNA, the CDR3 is TGTGCCTGGAGTGCGGACAGGGCGAACGGCTACACCTTC. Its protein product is CAWSADRANGYTF.

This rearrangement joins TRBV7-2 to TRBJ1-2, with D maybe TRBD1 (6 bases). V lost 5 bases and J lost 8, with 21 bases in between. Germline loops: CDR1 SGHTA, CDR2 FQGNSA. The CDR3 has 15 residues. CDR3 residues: CASSQGRDKPGGYTF. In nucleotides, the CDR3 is TGTGCCAGCAGCCAAGGGCGGGACAAACCCGGGGGCTACACCTTC.

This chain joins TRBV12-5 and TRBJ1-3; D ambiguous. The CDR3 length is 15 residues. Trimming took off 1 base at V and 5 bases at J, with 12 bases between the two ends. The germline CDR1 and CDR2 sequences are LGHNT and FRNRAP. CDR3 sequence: CASGLAGYGRNTIYF. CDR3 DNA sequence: TGTGCTAGTGGTTTGGCCGGCTACGGCCGAAACACCATATATTTT.

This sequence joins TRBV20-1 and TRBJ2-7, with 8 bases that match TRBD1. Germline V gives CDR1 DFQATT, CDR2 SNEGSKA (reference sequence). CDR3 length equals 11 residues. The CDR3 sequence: CSLTGDDEQYF. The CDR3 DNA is TGCAGCCTGACAGGGGACGACGAGCAGTACTTC.

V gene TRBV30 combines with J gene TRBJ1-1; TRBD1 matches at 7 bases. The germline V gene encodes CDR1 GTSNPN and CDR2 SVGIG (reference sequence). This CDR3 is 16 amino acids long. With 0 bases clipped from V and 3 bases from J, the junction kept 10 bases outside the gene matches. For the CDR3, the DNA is TGTGCCTGGAGTGTAGGACAGGTAGGCCCGGACACTGAAGCTTTCTTT. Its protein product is CAWSVGQVGPDTEAFF.

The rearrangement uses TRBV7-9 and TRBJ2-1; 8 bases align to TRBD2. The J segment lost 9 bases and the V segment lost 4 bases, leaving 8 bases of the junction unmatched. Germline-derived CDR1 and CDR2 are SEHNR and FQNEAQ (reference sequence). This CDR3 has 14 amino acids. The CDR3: CASSSGTSGGEQFF. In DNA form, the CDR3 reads TGTGCCAGCAGCTCAGGGACCAGCGGGGGTGAGCAGTTCTTC.

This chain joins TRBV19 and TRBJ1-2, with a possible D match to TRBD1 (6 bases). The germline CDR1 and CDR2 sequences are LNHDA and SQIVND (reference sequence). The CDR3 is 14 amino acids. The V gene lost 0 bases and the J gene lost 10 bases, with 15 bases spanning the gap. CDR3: CASSIDRRGASYTF. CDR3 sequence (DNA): TGTGCCAGTAGTATAGATCGTAGGGGGGCATCCTACACCTTC.

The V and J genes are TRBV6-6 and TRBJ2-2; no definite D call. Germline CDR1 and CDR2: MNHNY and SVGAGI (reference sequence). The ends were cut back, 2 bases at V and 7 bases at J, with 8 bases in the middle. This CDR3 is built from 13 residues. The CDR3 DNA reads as TGTGCCAGCAGTTACGTCTTCCTCGGGGAGCTGTTTTTT. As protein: CASSYVFLGELFF.

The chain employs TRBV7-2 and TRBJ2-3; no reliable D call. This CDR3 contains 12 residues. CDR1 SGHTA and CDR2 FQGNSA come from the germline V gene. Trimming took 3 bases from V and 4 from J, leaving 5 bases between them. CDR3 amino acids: CASSFAADTQYF. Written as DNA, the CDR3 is TGTGCCAGCAGCTTTGCCGCAGATACGCAGTATTTT.

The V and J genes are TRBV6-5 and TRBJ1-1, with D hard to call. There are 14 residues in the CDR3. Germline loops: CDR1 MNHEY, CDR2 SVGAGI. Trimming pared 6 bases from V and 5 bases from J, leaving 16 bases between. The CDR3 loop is CASSTGQTRTEAFF. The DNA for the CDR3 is TGTGCCAGCAGCACGGGCCAGACGCGGACTGAAGCTTTCTTT.

The CDR3 nucleotides are TGTGCCTGGAGTGTACGTGGGAGAGGGGAGCTGTTTTTT. Encoded protein: CAWSVRGRGELFF. The chain combines TRBV30 with TRBJ2-2; D perhaps matches TRBD2 (5 bases). V shed 0 bases and J shed 8 bases, with 10 bases lying between them. In germline, CDR1 is GTSNPN, CDR2 SVGIG (reference sequence). CDR3 size: 13 residues. Based on the CDR3 plus reference TRBV30 and TRBJ2-2, the full variable domain is SQTIHQWPATLVQPVGSPLSLECTVEGTSNPNLYWYRQAAGRGLQLLFYSVGIGQISSEVPQNLSASRPQDRQFILSSKKLLLSDSGFYLCAWSVRGRGELFFGEGSRLTVL.

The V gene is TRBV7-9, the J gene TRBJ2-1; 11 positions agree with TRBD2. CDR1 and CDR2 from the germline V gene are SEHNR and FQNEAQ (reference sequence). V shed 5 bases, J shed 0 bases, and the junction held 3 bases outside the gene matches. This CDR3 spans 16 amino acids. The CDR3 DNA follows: TGTGCCAGCAGCCGACTAGCGGGGCCCTCCTACAATGAGCAGTTCTTC. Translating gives CASSRLAGPSYNEQFF.

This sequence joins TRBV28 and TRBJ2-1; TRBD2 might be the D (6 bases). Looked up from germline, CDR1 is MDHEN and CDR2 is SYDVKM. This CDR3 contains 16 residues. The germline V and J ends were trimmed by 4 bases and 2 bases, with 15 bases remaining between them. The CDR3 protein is CASSSSPSAPYNEQFF. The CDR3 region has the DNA TGTGCCAGCAGTTCTTCCCCTAGCGCTCCCTACAATGAGCAGTTCTTC.

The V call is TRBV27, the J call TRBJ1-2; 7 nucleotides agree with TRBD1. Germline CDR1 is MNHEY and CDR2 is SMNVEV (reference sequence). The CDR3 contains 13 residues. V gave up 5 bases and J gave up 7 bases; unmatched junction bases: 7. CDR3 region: CASSPGTALGYTF. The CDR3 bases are TGTGCCAGCAGTCCGGGGACAGCTCTTGGCTACACCTTC.

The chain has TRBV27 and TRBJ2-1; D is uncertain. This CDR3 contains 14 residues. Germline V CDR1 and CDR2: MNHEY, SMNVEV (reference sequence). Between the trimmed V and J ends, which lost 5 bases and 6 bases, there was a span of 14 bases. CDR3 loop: CASSPWRVGNEQFF. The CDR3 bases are TGTGCCAGCAGTCCCTGGAGAGTGGGCAATGAGCAGTTCTTC.

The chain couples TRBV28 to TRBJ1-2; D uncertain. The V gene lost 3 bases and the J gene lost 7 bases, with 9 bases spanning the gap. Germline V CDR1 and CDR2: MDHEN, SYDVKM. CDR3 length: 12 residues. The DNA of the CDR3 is TGTGCCAGCAGTTTGGGAAACGGTGGCTACACCTTC. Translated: CASSLGNGGYTF.

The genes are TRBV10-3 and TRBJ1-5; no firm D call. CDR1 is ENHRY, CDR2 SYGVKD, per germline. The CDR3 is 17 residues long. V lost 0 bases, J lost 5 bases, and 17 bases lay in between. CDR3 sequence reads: CAISESRTHSDYQPQHF. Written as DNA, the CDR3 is TGTGCCATCAGTGAGTCTCGAACCCACTCGGACTATCAGCCCCAGCATTTT.

The CDR3 DNA follows: TGCGCCAGCAGCTTGTTACTAGCGGGAGTATTCCATGAGCAGTTCTTC. As protein: CASSLLLAGVFHEQFF. The rearrangement uses TRBV5-1 and TRBJ2-1, with TRBD2 matching 11 bases. V lost 1 base to trimming and J lost 8 bases; unmatched junction nucleotides: 8. Germline CDR1 is SGHRS and CDR2 is YFSETQ. The CDR3 has 16 amino acids. Complete variable domain (other parts from reference TRBV5-1 and TRBJ2-1): KAGVTQTPRYLIKTRGQQVTLSCSPISGHRSVSWYQQTPGQGLQFLFEYFSETQRNKGNFPGRFSGRQFSNSRSEMNVSTLELGDSALYLCASSLLLAGVFHEQFFGPGTRLTVL.

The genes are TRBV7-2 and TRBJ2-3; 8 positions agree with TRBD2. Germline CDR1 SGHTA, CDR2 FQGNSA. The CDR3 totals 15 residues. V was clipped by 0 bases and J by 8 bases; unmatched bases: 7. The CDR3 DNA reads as TGTGCCAGCAGCTTAGCAGGACGGGAGGGAGGTACGCAGTATTTT. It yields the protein CASSLAGREGGTQYF.